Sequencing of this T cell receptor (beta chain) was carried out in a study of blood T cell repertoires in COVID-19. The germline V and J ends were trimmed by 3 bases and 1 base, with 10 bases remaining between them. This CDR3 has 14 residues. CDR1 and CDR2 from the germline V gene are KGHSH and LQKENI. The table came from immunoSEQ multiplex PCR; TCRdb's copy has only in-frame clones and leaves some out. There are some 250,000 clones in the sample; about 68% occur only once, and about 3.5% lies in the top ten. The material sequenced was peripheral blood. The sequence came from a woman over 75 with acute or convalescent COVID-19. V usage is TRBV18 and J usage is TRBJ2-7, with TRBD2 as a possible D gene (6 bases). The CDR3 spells CASSPGLLSYEQYF. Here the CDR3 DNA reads TGTGCCAGCTCACCGGGACTCTTGTCCTACGAGCAGTACTTC.